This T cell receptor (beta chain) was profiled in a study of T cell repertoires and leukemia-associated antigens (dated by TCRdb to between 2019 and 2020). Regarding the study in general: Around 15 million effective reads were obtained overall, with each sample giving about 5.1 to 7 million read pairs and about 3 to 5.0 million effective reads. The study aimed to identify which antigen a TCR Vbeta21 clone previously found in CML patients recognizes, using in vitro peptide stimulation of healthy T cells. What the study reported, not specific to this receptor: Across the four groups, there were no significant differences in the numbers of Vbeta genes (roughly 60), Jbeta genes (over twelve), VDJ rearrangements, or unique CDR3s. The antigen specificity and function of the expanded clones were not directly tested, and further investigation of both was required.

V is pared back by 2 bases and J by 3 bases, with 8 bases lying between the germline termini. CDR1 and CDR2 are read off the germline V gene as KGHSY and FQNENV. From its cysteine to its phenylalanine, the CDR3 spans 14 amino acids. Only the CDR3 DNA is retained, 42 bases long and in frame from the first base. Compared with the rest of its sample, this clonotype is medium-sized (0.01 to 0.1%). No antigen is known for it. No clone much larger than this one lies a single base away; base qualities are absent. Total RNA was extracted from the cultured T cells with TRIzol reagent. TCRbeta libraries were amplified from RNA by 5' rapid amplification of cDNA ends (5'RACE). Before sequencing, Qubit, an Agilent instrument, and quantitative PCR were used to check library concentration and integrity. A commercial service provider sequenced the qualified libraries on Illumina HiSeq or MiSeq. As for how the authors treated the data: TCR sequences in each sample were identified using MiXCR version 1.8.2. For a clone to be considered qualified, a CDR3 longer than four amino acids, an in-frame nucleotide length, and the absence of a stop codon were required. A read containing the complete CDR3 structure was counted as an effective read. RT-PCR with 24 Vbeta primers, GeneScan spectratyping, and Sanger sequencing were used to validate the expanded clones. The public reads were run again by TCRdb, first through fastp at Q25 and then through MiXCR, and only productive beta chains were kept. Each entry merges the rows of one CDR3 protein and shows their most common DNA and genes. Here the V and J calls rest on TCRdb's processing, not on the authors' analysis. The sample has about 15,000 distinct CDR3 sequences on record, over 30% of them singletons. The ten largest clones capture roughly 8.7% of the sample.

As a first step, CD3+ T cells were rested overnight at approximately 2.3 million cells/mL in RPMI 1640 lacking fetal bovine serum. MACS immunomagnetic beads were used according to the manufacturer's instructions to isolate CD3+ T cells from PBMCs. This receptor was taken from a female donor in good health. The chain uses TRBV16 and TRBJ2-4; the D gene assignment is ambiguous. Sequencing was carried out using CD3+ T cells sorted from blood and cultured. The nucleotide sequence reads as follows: TGTGCCAGCAGCCAAGAGGTTAGCAAAAACATTCAGTACTTC. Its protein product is CASSQEVSKNIQYF.